The clone carrying this TCR beta chain was recorded only once. J was trimmed by 0 bases and V by 4 bases; bases with no gene match: 8. Germline CDR1 reads SGHVS; CDR2 reads FNYEAQ. The CDR3 totals 16 residues. This sample is part of a study of blood T cell repertoires in COVID-19. Study at large: Collection of acute and convalescent COVID-19 samples took place in the United States, Italy and Spain. PBMCs, B-cell-depleted T cells, or T cells were the source of the cDNA or gDNA that made up the material.

Methods used by the authors: Amplification of reference gene primers was used by the study to estimate nucleated cell counts. The repertoire was sequenced with immunoSEQ multiplex PCR; TCRdb's copy has only in-frame clones and lacks some. The D gene and trimming were derived from the DNA, and the V and J assignments and clone size from that table. This table holds 300,000 to 450,000 clones, over 65% found once. Sequencing used peripheral blood. The chain has TRBV7-6 and TRBJ1-2; 7 positions agree with TRBD1. This TCR came from a human donor with acute or convalescent COVID-19. The donor label of this sample is uncertain. CDR3 sequence: CASSSTQGLANYGYTF. CDR3 sequence (DNA): TGTGCCAGCAGCTCAACACAGGGGTTAGCTAACTATGGCTACACCTTC.